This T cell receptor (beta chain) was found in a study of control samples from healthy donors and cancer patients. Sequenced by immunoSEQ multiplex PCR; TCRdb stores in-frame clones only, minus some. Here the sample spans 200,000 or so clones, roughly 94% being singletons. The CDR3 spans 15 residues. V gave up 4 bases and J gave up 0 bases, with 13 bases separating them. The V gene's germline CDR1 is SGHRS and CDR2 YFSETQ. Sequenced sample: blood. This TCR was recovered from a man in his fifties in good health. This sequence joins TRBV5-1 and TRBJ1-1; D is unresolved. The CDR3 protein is CASSPRTGVNTEAFF. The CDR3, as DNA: TGCGCCAGCAGCCCCAGGACGGGAGTGAACACTGAAGCTTTCTTT.